These 13 T cell receptor beta chains were sequenced from one sample in a study of T cells in Graves' hyperthyroidism and ophthalmopathy. RNA transcripts were the template for amplifying TCR beta CDR3 regions. In the first-round RT-PCR of the TCR CDR3, the HTBI primer set was used. One entry per CDR3 protein, called by TCRdb with MiXCR from the multiplex PCR reads. The sample has nearly 750,000 distinct CDR3 sequences, under 45% seen once; the top ten hold more than 25%. The sample taken for sequencing was blood. These TCRs come from a woman aged 40 to 50 with Graves' hyperthyroidism.

Concerning this clonotype itself: The conserved closing phenylalanine or tryptophan is absent in this CDR3, likely reflecting a read error. The DNA is left out, because the CDR3 cannot be placed on it with certainty; the CDR3 is given as TCRdb lists it. The chain's CDR3 is CAISGGRTS. The chain carries TRBV10-3 and TRBJ2-6; the DNA was not compared with TRBD1, the D call given in the table. The CDR3 is 9 residues long, counting both termini. Per germline, CDR1 ENHRY and CDR2 SYGVKD.

This clonotype showed up just a few times. V is TRBV19 and J is TRBJ2-2, with TRBD1 matching 8 bases. After removal of 6 bases from V and 2 bases from J, the junction contained 2 bases not matched to a gene. CDR1 and CDR2 from the germline V gene are LNHDA and SQIVND (reference sequence). The CDR3 contains 14 residues. CDR3 DNA sequence: TGTGCCAGTAGGACAGGGGAAAACACCGGGGAGCTGTTTTTT. Its translation is CASRTGENTGELFF.

The chain recombines TRBV7-2 with TRBJ1-2; the D gene is possibly TRBD1 (5 bases). Germline loops: CDR1 SGHTA, CDR2 FQGNSA. V was pared by 2 bases and J by 4 bases, with 11 bases between. The CDR3 is 14 residues long. CDR3 loop: CASSLPGDPYGYTF. The CDR3 region has the DNA TGTGCCAGCAGCTTACCGGGGGACCCCTATGGCTACACCTTC.

This clonotype was seen a few times. The CDR3 here is CASRLSHIYSNQPQHF. The CDR3 nucleotides read TGTGCCAGCAGACTTTCTCACATCTATAGCAATCAGCCCCAGCATTTT. J is TRBJ1-5 and V is TRBV12-3 or TRBV12-4, with no clear D. CDR3 length equals 16 residues. V lost 6 bases and J lost 0, with 15 bases in between.

CDR3 loop: CASRDLGDTEAFF. As DNA, the CDR3 is TGTGCCAGCAGGGACCTCGGGGACACTGAAGCTTTCTTT. The rearrangement links TRBV6-6 to TRBJ1-1; the D is unclear. Per the germline V gene, CDR1 is MNHNY and CDR2 is SVGAGI (reference sequence). V lost 6 bases to trimming and J lost 3 bases, with 11 bases between them. The CDR3 consists of 13 residues.

At least ten counts were recorded for this clonotype. The gene calls are TRBV7-9 and TRBJ2-7, with 7 bases matching TRBD1. This CDR3 spans 14 amino acids. CDR1 and CDR2 (germline): SEHNR, FQNEAQ (reference sequence). With V trimmed by 5 bases and J by 2 bases, 6 bases remained unmatched. DNA of the CDR3: TGTGCCAGCAGCCCAGGGGGTCTGACCTACGAGCAGTACTTC. As protein: CASSPGGLTYEQYF.

This clonotype was seen at least ten times. CDR3 DNA: TGCAGTGCCTCGAAAGCTCAGGGAATATTCGGCTACACCTTC. Its translation: CSASKAQGIFGYTF. V usage is TRBV20-1 and J usage is TRBJ1-2; a possible D gene is TRBD1 (5 bases). Trimming took off 6 bases at V and 8 bases at J, with 22 bases between the two ends. Germline values: CDR1 DFQATT, CDR2 SNEGSKA (reference sequence). The CDR3 covers 14 residues.

This clonotype appeared a few times. The chain joins TRBV4-1 to TRBJ2-7, with TRBD1 matching over 8 bases. Germline V lookup: CDR1 MGHRA, CDR2 YSYEKL. This CDR3 spans 16 amino acids. Unmatched junction bases numbered 9, after V lost 4 bases and J lost 1 base. The CDR3 DNA is TGCGCCAGCAGCCCTGAGCGGACAGGGAATTCCTACGAGCAGTACTTC. Its protein product is CASSPERTGNSYEQYF.

The chain has TRBV7-9 and TRBJ2-1; D is ambiguous. V was trimmed by 2 bases and J by 7 bases, leaving 9 bases between them. Germline loops: CDR1 SEHNR, CDR2 FQNEAQ (reference sequence). The CDR3 is 13 amino acids. The CDR3 nucleotides are TGTGCCAGCAGCTTATATTTCGGGAATGAGCAGTTCTTC. This encodes CASSLYFGNEQFF.

This clonotype was detected only a few times. The chain employs TRBV5-1 and TRBJ1-4, with D perhaps TRBD1 (5 bases). CDR3 length equals 18 residues. V lost 0 bases, J lost 7 bases, and 22 bases lay in between. CDR1 is SGHRS and CDR2 is YFSETQ in the germline V gene. The CDR3 reads CASSLGPGRGGESEKLFF. DNA of the CDR3: TGCGCCAGCAGCTTGGGTCCAGGTCGCGGGGGAGAATCTGAAAAACTGTTTTTT.

This chain links TRBV19 with TRBJ1-2; no clear D. Deletions cut 0 bases from V and 1 base from J, with 9 bases between. This CDR3 is 15 amino acids long. Germline CDR1 reads LNHDA; CDR2 reads SQIVND (reference sequence). The CDR3: CASSIDRSINYGYTF. The CDR3 region has the DNA TGTGCCAGTAGTATAGACAGGAGCATTAACTATGGCTACACCTTC.

This chain uses TRBV7-2 with TRBJ1-1, with a weak D call TRBD1 (6 bases). Deletions cut 1 base from V and 3 bases from J, with 12 bases between. CDR1 is SGHTA, CDR2 FQGNSA, per germline. This CDR3 contains 15 residues. CDR3 in DNA: TGTGCCAGCAGCTTAGGACGGGGGGGGCACACTGAAGCTTTCTTT. The encoded protein is CASSLGRGGHTEAFF.

This clonotype was found once. The CDR3 ends on some other residue instead of the conserved phenylalanine or tryptophan, so this is likely a read error. The DNA is omitted, as the CDR3 cannot be located on it reliably, and the CDR3 follows TCRdb's listing. This chain connects TRBV12-3 or TRBV12-4 to TRBJ1-4; the tabulated D call, TRBD1, remains unverified against the DNA. The CDR3 is 12 residues long, ends included. CDR3: CASSLGGQNDAL.